The clone carrying this TCR beta chain was detected only a few times. The antigen is undetermined. At one end, the junction sequence differs from germline, possibly due to a read error. Germline-derived CDR1 and CDR2 are DFQATT and SNEGSKA (reference sequence). The CDR3 contains 13 residues. The sample belongs to a study of T cells after yellow fever vaccination. Study-wide results and caveats: Clones from primary vaccination mostly reappeared after the booster (roughly 95% CD4, approximately 88% CD8). A secondary response was less intense yet reached its peak sooner, at day 5 versus 15. Abundant clonotypes from the bulk population could get into FACS-sorted repertoires as contaminants.

TCR cDNA, made by 5'RACE template switching, carried an added universal primer site and UMIs. TCRdb ran MiXCR on the 5' RACE reads and lists one entry per CDR3 protein. The sample contains under 300,000 distinct CDR3 sequences, about 7% of which appear only once. The rearrangement uses TRBV20-1 and TRBJ2-2, with TRBD2 matching over 10 bases. Sequenced here: CD4+ T cells sorted from PBMCs, sampled 15 days after the yellow fever booster vaccination. This TCR was sampled from a man in his thirties or forties who received the YFV17D yellow fever vaccine. CDR3 sequence reads: CSTSGTATGELFF. In nucleotides, the CDR3 is TGCAGTACTAGCGGGACCGCCACCGGGGAGCTGTTTTTT.